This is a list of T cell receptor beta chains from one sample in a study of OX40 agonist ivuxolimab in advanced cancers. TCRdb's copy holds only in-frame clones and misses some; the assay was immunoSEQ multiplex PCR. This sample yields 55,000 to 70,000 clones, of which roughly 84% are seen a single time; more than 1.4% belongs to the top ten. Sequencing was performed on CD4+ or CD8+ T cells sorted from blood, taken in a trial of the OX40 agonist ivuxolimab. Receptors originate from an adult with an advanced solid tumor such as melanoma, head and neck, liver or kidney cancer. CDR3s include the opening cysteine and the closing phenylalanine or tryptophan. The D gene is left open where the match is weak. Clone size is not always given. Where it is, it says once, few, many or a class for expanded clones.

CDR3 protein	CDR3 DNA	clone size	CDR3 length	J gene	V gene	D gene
CASSLEGTDLRRGYTF	TGTGCCAGCAGTTTGGAGGGAACGGACCTCCGACGCGGCTACACCTTC	few	16	TRBJ1-2	TRBV27	-
CASSEGGINTEAFF	TGTGCCAGCAGTGAAGGGGGGATAAACACTGAAGCTTTCTTT	few	14	TRBJ1-1	TRBV6-1	-
CASSSQRGGLDGYTF	TGTGCCAGCAGTTCCCAGAGAGGGGGCTTAGATGGCTACACCTTC	-	15	TRBJ1-2	TRBV6-5	TRBD1
CASSDRRGQLNTEAFF	TGTGCCAGCAGTGATCGTAGGGGACAGCTGAACACTGAAGCTTTCTTT	-	16	TRBJ1-1	TRBV2	TRBD1
CASRSGQEGHEQYF	TGTGCCAGCAGGTCGGGACAGGAGGGCCACGAGCAGTACTTC	-	14	TRBJ2-7	TRBV21-1	-
CASRLAGGRTGELFF	TGTGCCAGCAGGTTAGCGGGGGGGCGCACCGGGGAGCTGTTTTTT	-	15	TRBJ2-2	TRBV27	TRBD2
CASSLEGKLSYEQYF	TGTGCCAGCAGTTTAGAGGGGAAACTATCCTACGAGCAGTACTTC	once	15	TRBJ2-7	TRBV28	-
CASSTRQGRNEQFF	TGTGCCAGCAGCACCCGACAGGGGCGAAATGAGCAGTTCTTC	-	14	TRBJ2-1	TRBV21-1	-
CASSSPTGGRGEQYF	TGTGCCAGCAGTTCACCGACAGGGGGAAGGGGCGAGCAGTACTTC	-	15	TRBJ2-7	TRBV6-5	TRBD1
CASSISVTVYEQYF	TGTGCCAGTAGTATAAGCGTGACAGTCTACGAGCAGTACTTC	-	14	TRBJ2-7	TRBV19	-
CASSAQGAGDTQYF	TGTGCCAGCTCAGCTCAGGGGGCTGGAGATACGCAGTATTTT	-	14	TRBJ2-3	TRBV18	TRBD1
CASSKGEFGNQPQHF	TGTGCCAGCTCCAAGGGGGAGTTCGGAAATCAGCCCCAGCATTTT	-	15	TRBJ1-5	TRBV18	-
CASSPYLRTEAFF	TGTGCCAGCAGTCCCTACCTGAGAACTGAAGCTTTCTTT	-	13	TRBJ1-1	TRBV6-5	-
CASSLGSQQFF	TGTGCCAGCAGCTTGGGATCGCAGCAGTTCTTC	-	11	TRBJ2-1	TRBV5-6	-
CASSLGGAGMNTEAFF	TGTGCCAGCAGCTTGGGCGGCGCTGGCATGAACACTGAAGCTTTCTTT	-	16	TRBJ1-1	TRBV7-8	-
CASSLRQDTEAFF	TGCGCCAGCAGCCTACGACAAGACACTGAAGCTTTCTTT	few	13	TRBJ1-1	TRBV5-1	-
CASSPRQGGGTEAFF	TGTGCCAGCAGCCCACGACAGGGGGGGGGCACTGAAGCTTTCTTT	-	15	TRBJ1-1	TRBV5-6	TRBD1
CASSPRGLPALDEQFF	TGTGCCAGCTCACCCCGGGGTTTACCCGCCTTGGATGAGCAGTTCTTC	-	16	TRBJ2-1	TRBV18	-
CASSSRGRPDTQYF	TGTGCCAGCAGTTCACGCGGACGCCCAGATACGCAGTATTTT	-	14	TRBJ2-3	TRBV27	-
CASSLDLIPATNEKLFF	TGTGCCAGCAGCTTGGATCTGATTCCGGCAACTAATGAAAAACTGTTTTTT	-	17	TRBJ1-4	TRBV5-5	-
CASSPGPGEVTTQYF	TGTGCCAGCAGCCCCGGGCCCGGAGAGGTGACGACCCAGTACTTC	-	15	TRBJ2-5	TRBV7-2	-
CASRQGLSNYGYTF	TGTGCCAGCAGACAGGGCCTATCTAACTATGGCTACACCTTC	many	14	TRBJ1-2	TRBV2	-
CSVTTNEKLFF	TGCAGCGTCACAACTAATGAAAAACTGTTTTTT	medium-sized	11	TRBJ1-4	TRBV29-1	-
CASSLYRGRYEQYF	TGTGCCAGCAGCTTATACAGGGGTAGGTACGAGCAGTACTTC	-	14	TRBJ2-7	TRBV7-6	TRBD1
CASSQDRTGAETQYF	TGTGCCAGCAGCCAAGATAGGACAGGGGCCGAGACCCAGTACTTC	-	15	TRBJ2-5	TRBV14	TRBD1
CASTPDGADTQYF	TGCGCCAGCACCCCGGATGGGGCAGATACGCAGTATTTT	-	13	TRBJ2-3	TRBV5-1	-
CASSISPDTQYF	TGTGCCAGTAGTATATCACCGGATACGCAGTATTTT	-	12	TRBJ2-3	TRBV19	-
CASRRGGAYEQYF	TGTGCCAGCAGACGAGGGGGGGCTTACGAGCAGTACTTC	-	13	TRBJ2-7	TRBV27	-
CASSIVTSIPDTQYF	TGTGCCAGTAGTATAGTGACATCTATTCCAGATACGCAGTATTTT	-	15	TRBJ2-3	TRBV19	-
CASSYGLGGQETQYF	TGTGCCAGCAGCTACGGATTAGGCGGCCAAGAGACCCAGTACTTC	-	15	TRBJ2-5	TRBV5-4	-
CASSLDVGVRETQYF	TGTGCCAGCAGCTTAGACGTGGGGGTGCGAGAGACCCAGTACTTC	few	15	TRBJ2-5	TRBV11-2	-
CASRPGQVSYGYTF	TGCGCCAGCCGACCGGGTCAGGTCTCATATGGCTACACCTTC	-	14	TRBJ1-2	TRBV5-1	-
CASSPGTGDTDTQYF	TGTGCCAGCAGTCCGGGGACAGGGGACACAGATACGCAGTATTTT	-	15	TRBJ2-3	TRBV7-6	TRBD1
CASSFNRAHNSPLHF	TGTGCCAGCAGCTTTAACAGGGCGCATAATTCACCCCTCCACTTT	-	15	TRBJ1-6	TRBV5-4	-
CASSWPLGVPSYEQYF	TGCGCCAGCAGCTGGCCCTTGGGGGTCCCATCCTACGAGCAGTACTTC	-	16	TRBJ2-7	TRBV5-1	-
CASSLGVLTYGYTF	TGTGCCAGCAGCTTAGGAGTCCTCACCTATGGCTACACCTTC	-	14	TRBJ1-2	TRBV5-4	-
CASSQGLNQPQHF	TGTGCCAGCAGCCAGGGACTCAATCAGCCCCAGCATTTT	-	13	TRBJ1-5	TRBV14	-
CASSPLTGQGTLLNYGYTF	TGTGCCAGTAGTCCCCTGACCGGACAGGGGACCCTACTTAACTATGGCTACACCTTC	-	19	TRBJ1-2	TRBV19	TRBD1
CASSATTDTQYF	TGCGCCAGCTCCGCTACCACAGATACGCAGTATTTT	-	12	TRBJ2-3	TRBV5-1	-
CASSPRGKETQYF	TGTGCCAGTAGCCCCAGGGGCAAAGAGACCCAGTACTTC	-	13	TRBJ2-5	TRBV19	-
CASSYSGGTGELFF	TGTGCCAGCAGTTACTCAGGAGGGACCGGGGAGCTGTTTTTT	-	14	TRBJ2-2	TRBV6-6	-
CAISPGTGNADTQYF	TGTGCCATCAGTCCCGGGACAGGGAACGCAGATACGCAGTATTTT	-	15	TRBJ2-3	TRBV10-3	TRBD1
CASARSPNMNTEAFF	TGTGCCAGCGCTCGGAGCCCGAACATGAACACTGAAGCTTTCTTT	-	15	TRBJ1-1	TRBV6-1	-
CASSLSQELHF	TGTGCCAGCAGTTTATCACAGGAACTCCACTTT	-	11	TRBJ1-6	TRBV6-5	-
CASSPNLGANTEAFF	TGTGCCAGCAGCCCCAACCTGGGAGCGAACACTGAAGCTTTCTTT	-	15	TRBJ1-1	TRBV5-6	-
CAAGVGRVEEKLFF	TGTGCCGCAGGGGTGGGTCGAGTGGAAGAAAAACTGTTTTTT	few	14	TRBJ1-4	TRBV2	-
CASSFGDTEAFF	TGCGCCAGCAGCTTCGGGGACACTGAAGCTTTCTTT	-	12	TRBJ1-1	TRBV10-2	-
CASSLWDFGTGELFF	TGTGCCAGCAGCTTATGGGACTTCGGCACCGGGGAGCTGTTTTTT	-	15	TRBJ2-2	TRBV11-2	-